The present T cell receptor (beta chain) was sequenced within a study of cytomegalovirus exposure and HLA in healthy donors. Study findings and constraints: TCR beta V segments were, for the most part, productive about 87% or about 30% of the time in an earlier analysis. The authors enumerated around 150 TCR beta chains as linked to cytomegalovirus.

CDR3 length: 15 residues. Germline-derived CDR1 and CDR2 are KGHSY and FQNENV. V dropped 3 bases and J dropped 4 bases, with 16 bases sitting between them. The PCR used 60 Vbeta and 13 Jbeta primers. Some clones are missing from TCRdb's copy, which holds only in-frame ones; the method was immunoSEQ multiplex PCR. The data contain roughly 180,000 clones, less than 85% of them singletons. This clone has just one count. No antigen is known for it. This chain uses TRBV16 with TRBJ2-7; TRBD1 might be the D (5 bases). The receptor comes from a male donor in good health and CMV-seronegative. The sample consisted of PBMCs. The CDR3 DNA is TGTGCCAGCAGCCATGTCGCCGGACAAGAGTACGAGCAGTACTTC. It yields the protein CASSHVAGQEYEQYF.